Below, 6 T cell receptor beta chains from the same sample are listed, as sequenced in a study of shared clonotypes between healthy human individuals (dated by TCRdb to 2020 to 2022). Library prep was done by the immunoSEQ multiplex PCR assay. The immuneACCESS repertoire file appears here via TCRdb, limited to in-frame rearrangements. These files lack a portion of the clones; in checked studies, under half of the deficit traces to unresolved V genes, and the cause of the others is not known. The sample contains under 2,500,000 clones, nearly 97% of them found a single time. The top ten hold roughly 0.13% of the sample. Material for sequencing was naive CD4+ T cells sorted from blood. In light of the paper, this sample's cell subset or site label describes: CD45RA+ positively selected. These receptors came from a man aged 18 to 30 in good health.

The chain joins TRBV30 to TRBJ2-7; the D gene is possibly TRBD1 (6 bases). This CDR3 spans 14 amino acids. Germline loops: CDR1 GTSNPN, CDR2 SVGIG (reference sequence). Trimming cost V 2 bases and J 0 bases, with 11 bases left between them. The CDR3 is CAWSTGKPSYEQYF. DNA for the CDR3: TGTGCCTGGAGTACAGGGAAACCCTCCTACGAGCAGTACTTC.

This rearrangement joins TRBV5-1 to TRBJ1-4; 8 bases are a match to TRBD1. Germline lookup yields CDR1 SGHRS and CDR2 YFSETQ. Unmatched junction bases numbered 12, after V lost 5 bases and J lost 3 bases. CDR3 length equals 17 residues. The CDR3 reads CASRRVQGADSNEKLFF. Here the CDR3 DNA reads TGCGCCAGCAGGAGGGTGCAGGGGGCGGATTCTAATGAAAAACTGTTTTTT.

The chain combines TRBV25-1 with TRBJ2-1; D is possibly TRBD2 (5 bases). Trimming removed 4 bases from V and 2 bases from J, with 12 bases in between. CDR3 length equals 15 residues. CDR1 is MGHDK, CDR2 SYGVNS, per germline. The CDR3 nucleotides read TGTGCCAGCAGTGCTGACTTGCGGGCCTACAATGAGCAGTTCTTC. Amino acid sequence: CASSADLRAYNEQFF.

In the case of this clone: Other DNA variants within this sample encode the same CDR3. This chain links TRBV5-4 with TRBJ2-7; D not certain. CDR1 is SGHNT, CDR2 YYREEE, per germline (reference sequence). The CDR3 length is 13 residues. Trimming pared 2 bases from V and 4 bases from J, leaving 10 bases between. CDR3 bases: TGTGCCAGCAGCTTCGATGGTTTTTACGAGCAGTACTTC. It translates to CASSFDGFYEQYF.

J is TRBJ2-3 and V is TRBV5-1; D gene ambiguous. CDR3 length: 13 residues. V gave up 4 bases and J gave up 4 bases, with 10 bases separating them. Germline CDR1 and CDR2: SGHRS and YFSETQ. This CDR3 reads CASSHGMADTQYF. DNA of the CDR3: TGCGCCAGCAGCCACGGTATGGCAGATACGCAGTATTTT. Full variable domain (rest looked up from reference TRBV5-1 and TRBJ2-3): KAGVTQTPRYLIKTRGQQVTLSCSPISGHRSVSWYQQTPGQGLQFLFEYFSETQRNKGNFPGRFSGRQFSNSRSEMNVSTLELGDSALYLCASSHGMADTQYFGPGTRLTVL.

The chain couples TRBV5-1 to TRBJ1-2, with no clear D. The V end was cut by 4 bases, the J end by 7 bases, with 17 bases between. Germline V CDR1 and CDR2: SGHRS, YFSETQ. The CDR3 length is 14 residues. CDR3 residues: CASSQREGIGGYTF. The DNA for the CDR3 is TGCGCCAGCAGCCAGCGAGAGGGCATCGGTGGCTACACCTTC.